This TCR beta chain is drawn from a study of beta chain features in type 1 diabetes. The study, taken as a whole, reports: In the patient group, naive, central memory and Treg TCRB repertoires seemed more alike than in the healthy donor group. TCRB CDR3s from Type 1 diabetes patients were moderately but significantly shorter in all four CD4+ subsets. The study notes PCR might favor shorter templates equally in patients and controls.

As to this clone: Its target is unknown.

Trimming removed 4 bases from V and 6 bases from J, with 20 bases in between. This CDR3 region has 15 residues. Germline lookup yields CDR1 SGHRS and CDR2 YFSETQ. Each sorted population was over 98% pure. The sequenced template was cDNA made from the entire isolated RNA. Repertoires were generated with immunoSEQ multiplex PCR, while TCRdb's copy carries only in-frame clones and drops some. The data contain around 140,000 clones, approximately 9.8% of them singletons. The sequencing sample was made of central memory CD4+ T cells from blood. The rearrangement uses TRBV5-1 and TRBJ2-7, with a weak D call TRBD1 (6 bases). The TCR originated in a woman aged 35 to 49 in good health. Written as DNA, the CDR3 is TGCGCCAGCAGCCAAAAGAGGCCGAGGGGGTCCGAGCAGTACTTC. It codes for CASSQKRPRGSEQYF. Looking up the rest from reference TRBV5-1 and TRBJ2-7 gives the full variable domain: KAGVTQTPRYLIKTRGQQVTLSCSPISGHRSVSWYQQTPGQGLQFLFEYFSETQRNKGNFPGRFSGRQFSNSRSEMNVSTLELGDSALYLCASSQKRPRGSEQYFGPGTRLTVT.